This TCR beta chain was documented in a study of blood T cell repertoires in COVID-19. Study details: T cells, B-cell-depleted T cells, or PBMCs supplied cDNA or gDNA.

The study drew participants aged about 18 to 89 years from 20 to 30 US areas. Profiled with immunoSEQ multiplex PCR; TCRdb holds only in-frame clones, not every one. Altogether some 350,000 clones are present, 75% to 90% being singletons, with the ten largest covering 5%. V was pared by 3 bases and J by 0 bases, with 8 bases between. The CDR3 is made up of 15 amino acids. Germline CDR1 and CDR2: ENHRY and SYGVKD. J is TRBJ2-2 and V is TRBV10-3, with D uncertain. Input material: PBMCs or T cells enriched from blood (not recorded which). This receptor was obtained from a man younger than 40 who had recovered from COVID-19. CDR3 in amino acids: CAISESVTNTGELFF. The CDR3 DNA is TGTGCCATCAGTGAATCGGTAACGAACACCGGGGAGCTGTTTTTT.